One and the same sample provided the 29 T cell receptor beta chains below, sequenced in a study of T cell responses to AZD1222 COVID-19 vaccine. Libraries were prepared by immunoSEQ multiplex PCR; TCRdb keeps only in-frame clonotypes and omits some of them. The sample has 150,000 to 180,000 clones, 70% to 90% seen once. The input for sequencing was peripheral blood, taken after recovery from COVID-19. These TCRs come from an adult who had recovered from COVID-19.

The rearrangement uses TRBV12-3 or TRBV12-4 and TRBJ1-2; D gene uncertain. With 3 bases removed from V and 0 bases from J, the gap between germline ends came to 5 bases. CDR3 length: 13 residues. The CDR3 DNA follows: TGTGCCAGCAGTTTGAGCGCTAACTATGGCTACACCTTC. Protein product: CASSLSANYGYTF.

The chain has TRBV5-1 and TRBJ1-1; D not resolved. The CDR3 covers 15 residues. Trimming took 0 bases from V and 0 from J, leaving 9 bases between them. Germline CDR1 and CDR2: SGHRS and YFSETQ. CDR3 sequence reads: CASSLVAPLNTEAFF. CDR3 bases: TGCGCCAGCAGCTTGGTGGCCCCCTTGAACACTGAAGCTTTCTTT. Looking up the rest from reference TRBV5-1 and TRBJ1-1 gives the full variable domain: KAGVTQTPRYLIKTRGQQVTLSCSPISGHRSVSWYQQTPGQGLQFLFEYFSETQRNKGNFPGRFSGRQFSNSRSEMNVSTLELGDSALYLCASSLVAPLNTEAFFGQGTRLTVV.

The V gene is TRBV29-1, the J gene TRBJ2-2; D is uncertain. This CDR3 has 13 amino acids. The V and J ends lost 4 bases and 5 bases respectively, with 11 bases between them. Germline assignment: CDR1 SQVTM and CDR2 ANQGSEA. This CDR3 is CSVVPRLTGELFF. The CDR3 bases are TGCAGCGTTGTCCCCAGGCTAACCGGGGAGCTGTTTTTT.

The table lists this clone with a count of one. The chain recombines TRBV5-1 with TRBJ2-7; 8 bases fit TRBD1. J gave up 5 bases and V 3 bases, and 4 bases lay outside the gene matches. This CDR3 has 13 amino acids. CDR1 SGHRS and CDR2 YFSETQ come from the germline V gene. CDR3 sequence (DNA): TGCGCCAGCAGCTCGGGACAGGCCGACGAGCAGTACTTC. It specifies CASSSGQADEQYF.

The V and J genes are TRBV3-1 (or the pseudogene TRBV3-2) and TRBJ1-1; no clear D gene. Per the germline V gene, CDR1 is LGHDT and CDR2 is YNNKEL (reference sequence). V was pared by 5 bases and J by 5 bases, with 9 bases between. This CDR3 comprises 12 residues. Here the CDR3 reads CASSATGTEAFF. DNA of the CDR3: TGTGCCAGCAGCGCAACGGGAACTGAAGCTTTCTTT.

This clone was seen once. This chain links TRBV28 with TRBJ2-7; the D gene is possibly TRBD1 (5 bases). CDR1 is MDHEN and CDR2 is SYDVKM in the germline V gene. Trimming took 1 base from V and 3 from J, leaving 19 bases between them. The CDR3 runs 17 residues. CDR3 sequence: CASSLSSGPLNVYEQYF. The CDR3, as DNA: TGTGCCAGCAGTTTATCGTCAGGGCCCCTTAACGTCTACGAGCAGTACTTC.

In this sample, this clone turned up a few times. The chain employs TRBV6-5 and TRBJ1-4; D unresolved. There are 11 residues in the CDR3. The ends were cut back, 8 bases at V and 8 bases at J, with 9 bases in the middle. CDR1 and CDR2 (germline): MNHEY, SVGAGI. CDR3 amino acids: CASSLGEKLFF. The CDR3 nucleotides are TGTGCCAGCTCCTTAGGGGAAAAACTGTTTTTT.

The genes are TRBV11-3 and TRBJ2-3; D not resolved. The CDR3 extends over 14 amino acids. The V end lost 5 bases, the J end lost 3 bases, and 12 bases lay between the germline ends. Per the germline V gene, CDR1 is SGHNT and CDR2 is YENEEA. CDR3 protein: CASSLTTGTDTQYF. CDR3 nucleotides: TGTGCCAGCAGCCTCACAACCGGGACAGATACGCAGTATTTT. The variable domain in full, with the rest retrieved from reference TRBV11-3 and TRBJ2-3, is EAGVVQSPRYKIIEKKQPVAFWCNPISGHNTLYWYLQNLGQGPELLIRYENEEAVDDSQLPKDRFSAERLKGVDSTLKIQPAELGDSAVYLCASSLTTGTDTQYFGPGTRLTVL.

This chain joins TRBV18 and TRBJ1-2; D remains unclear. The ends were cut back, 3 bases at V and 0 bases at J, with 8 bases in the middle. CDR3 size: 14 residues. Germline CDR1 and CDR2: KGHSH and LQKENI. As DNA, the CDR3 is TGTGCCAGCTCACCGACCGGTTCTAACTATGGCTACACCTTC. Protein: CASSPTGSNYGYTF.

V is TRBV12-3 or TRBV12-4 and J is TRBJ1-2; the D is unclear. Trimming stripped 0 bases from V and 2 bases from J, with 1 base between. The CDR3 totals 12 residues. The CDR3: CASSLANYGYTF. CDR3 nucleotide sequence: TGTGCCAGCAGTTTAGCGAACTATGGCTACACCTTC.

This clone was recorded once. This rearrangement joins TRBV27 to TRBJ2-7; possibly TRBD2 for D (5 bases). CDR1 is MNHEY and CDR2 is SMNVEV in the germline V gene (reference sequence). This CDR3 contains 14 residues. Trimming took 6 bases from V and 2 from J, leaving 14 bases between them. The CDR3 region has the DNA TGTGCCAGCAGGGCCAGCGGTTCCCCCTACGAGCAGTACTTC. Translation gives CASRASGSPYEQYF.

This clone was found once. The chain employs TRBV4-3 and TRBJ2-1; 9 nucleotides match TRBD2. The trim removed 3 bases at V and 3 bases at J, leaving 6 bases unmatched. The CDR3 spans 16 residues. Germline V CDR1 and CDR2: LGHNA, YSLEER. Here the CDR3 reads CASSQFSGGFYNEQFF. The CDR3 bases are TGCGCCAGCAGCCAGTTCAGCGGGGGGTTCTACAATGAGCAGTTCTTC.

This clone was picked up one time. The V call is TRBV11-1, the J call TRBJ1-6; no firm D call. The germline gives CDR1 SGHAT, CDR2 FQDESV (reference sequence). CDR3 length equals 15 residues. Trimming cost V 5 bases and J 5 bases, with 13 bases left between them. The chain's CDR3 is CASSLVAANNSPLHF. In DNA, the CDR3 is TGTGCCAGCAGCCTCGTAGCAGCAAATAATTCACCCCTCCACTTT. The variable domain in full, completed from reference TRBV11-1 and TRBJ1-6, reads EAEVAQSPRYKITEKSQAVAFWCDPISGHATLYWYRQILGQGPELLVQFQDESVVDDSQLPKDRFSAERLKGVDSTLKIQPAELGDSAMYLCASSLVAANNSPLHFGNGTRLTVT.

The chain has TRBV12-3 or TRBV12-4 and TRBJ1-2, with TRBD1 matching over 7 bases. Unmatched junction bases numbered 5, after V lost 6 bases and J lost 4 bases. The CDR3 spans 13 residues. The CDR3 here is CASRGDSRYGYTF. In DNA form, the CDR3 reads TGTGCCAGCAGGGGGGACAGCCGCTATGGCTACACCTTC.

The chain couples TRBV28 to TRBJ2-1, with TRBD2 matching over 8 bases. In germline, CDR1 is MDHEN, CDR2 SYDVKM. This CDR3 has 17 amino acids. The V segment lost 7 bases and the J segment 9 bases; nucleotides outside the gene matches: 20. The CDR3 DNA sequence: TGTGCCAGCACCCTACTCGGGGTCGGGAGGGCCTTTGGTGAGCAGTTCTTC. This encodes CASTLLGVGRAFGEQFF.

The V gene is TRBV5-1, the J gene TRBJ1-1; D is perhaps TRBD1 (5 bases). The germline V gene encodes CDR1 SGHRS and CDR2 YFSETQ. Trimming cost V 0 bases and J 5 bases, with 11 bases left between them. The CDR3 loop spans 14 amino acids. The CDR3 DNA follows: TGCGCCAGCAGCTTGGCCGGGACGAGGACTGAAGCTTTCTTT. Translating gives CASSLAGTRTEAFF.

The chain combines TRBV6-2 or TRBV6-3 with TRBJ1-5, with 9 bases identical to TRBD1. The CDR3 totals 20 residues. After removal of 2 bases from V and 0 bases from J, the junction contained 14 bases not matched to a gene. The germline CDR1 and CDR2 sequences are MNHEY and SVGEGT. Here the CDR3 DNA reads TGTGCCAGCAGTTACACCCCGGGACAGGGAGGGATCTATAGCAATCAGCCCCAGCATTTT. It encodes CASSYTPGQGGIYSNQPQHF.

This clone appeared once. This CDR3 is CASSTTAAKNIQYF. The CDR3 DNA reads TGTGCCAGCAGCACGACAGCAGCCAAAAACATTCAGTACTTC. The chain recombines TRBV5-4 with TRBJ2-4; D perhaps matches TRBD1 (5 bases). Trimming shortened V by 4 bases and J by 0 bases, and 8 bases separated the two germline ends. Looked up from germline, CDR1 is SGHNT and CDR2 is YYREEE (reference sequence). This CDR3 region has 14 residues.

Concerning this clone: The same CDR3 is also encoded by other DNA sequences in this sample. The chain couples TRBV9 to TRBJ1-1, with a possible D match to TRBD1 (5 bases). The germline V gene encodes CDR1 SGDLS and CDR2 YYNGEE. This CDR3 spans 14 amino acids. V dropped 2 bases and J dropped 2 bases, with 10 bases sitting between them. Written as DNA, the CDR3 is TGTGCCAGCAGCGTTGACAGATCCAACACTGAAGCTTTCTTT. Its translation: CASSVDRSNTEAFF.

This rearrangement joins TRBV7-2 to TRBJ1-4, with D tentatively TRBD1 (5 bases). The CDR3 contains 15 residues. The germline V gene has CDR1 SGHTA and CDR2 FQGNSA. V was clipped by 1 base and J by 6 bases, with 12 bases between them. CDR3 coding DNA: TGTGCCAGCAGCTTAGGGTTGAGGGGTGATGAAAAACTGTTTTTT. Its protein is CASSLGLRGDEKLFF.

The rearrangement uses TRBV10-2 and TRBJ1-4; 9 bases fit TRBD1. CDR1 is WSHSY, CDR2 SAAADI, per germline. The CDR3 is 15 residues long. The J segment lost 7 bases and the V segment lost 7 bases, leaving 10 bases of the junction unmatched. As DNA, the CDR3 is TGCGCCAGCACCCGAGACAGGGGGGAAAGTGAAAAACTGTTTTTT. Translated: CASTRDRGESEKLFF.

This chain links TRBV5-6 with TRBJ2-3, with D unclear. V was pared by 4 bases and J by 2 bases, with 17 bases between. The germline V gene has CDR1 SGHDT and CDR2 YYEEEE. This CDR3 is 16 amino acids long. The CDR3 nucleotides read TGTGCCAGCAGCCCGTGGATTCAGTCGACCACAGATACGCAGTATTTT. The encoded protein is CASSPWIQSTTDTQYF.

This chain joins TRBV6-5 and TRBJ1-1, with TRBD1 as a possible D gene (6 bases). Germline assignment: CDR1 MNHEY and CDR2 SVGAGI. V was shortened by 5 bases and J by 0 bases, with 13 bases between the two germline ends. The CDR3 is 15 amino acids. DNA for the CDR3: TGTGCCAGCAGTCTAAAGGGGGGTATGAACACTGAAGCTTTCTTT. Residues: CASSLKGGMNTEAFF.

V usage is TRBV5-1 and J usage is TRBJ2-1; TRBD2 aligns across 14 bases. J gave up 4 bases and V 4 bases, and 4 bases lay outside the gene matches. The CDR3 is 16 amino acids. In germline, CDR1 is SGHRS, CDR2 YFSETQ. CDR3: CASSLGTSGGYNEQFF. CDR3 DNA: TGCGCCAGCAGCCTCGGGACTAGCGGGGGTTACAATGAGCAGTTCTTC.

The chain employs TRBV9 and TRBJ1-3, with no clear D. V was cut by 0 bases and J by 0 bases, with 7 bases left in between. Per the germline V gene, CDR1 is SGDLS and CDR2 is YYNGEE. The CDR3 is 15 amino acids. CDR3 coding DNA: TGTGCCAGCAGCGTAGACCCGGACTCTGGAAACACCATATATTTT. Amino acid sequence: CASSVDPDSGNTIYF.

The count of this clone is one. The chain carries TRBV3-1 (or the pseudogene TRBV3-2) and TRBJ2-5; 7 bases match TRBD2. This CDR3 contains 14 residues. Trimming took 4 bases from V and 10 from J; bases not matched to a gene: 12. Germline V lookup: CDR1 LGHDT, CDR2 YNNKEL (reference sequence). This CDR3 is CASSLKAGRRDQYF. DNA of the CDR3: TGTGCCAGCAGCCTAAAAGCGGGACGAAGAGACCAGTACTTC.

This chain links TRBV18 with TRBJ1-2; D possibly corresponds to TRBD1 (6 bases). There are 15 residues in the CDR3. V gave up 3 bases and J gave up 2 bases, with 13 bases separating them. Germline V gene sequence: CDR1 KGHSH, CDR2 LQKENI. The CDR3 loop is CASSPAGGGNYGYTF. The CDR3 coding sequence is TGTGCCAGCTCACCGGCGGGAGGGGGAAACTATGGCTACACCTTC. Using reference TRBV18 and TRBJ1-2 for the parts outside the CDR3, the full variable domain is NAGVMQNPRHLVRRRGQEARLRCSPMKGHSHVYWYRQLPEEGLKFMVYLQKENIIDESGMPKERFSAEFPKEGPSILRIQQVVRGDSAAYFCASSPAGGGNYGYTFGSGTRLTVV.

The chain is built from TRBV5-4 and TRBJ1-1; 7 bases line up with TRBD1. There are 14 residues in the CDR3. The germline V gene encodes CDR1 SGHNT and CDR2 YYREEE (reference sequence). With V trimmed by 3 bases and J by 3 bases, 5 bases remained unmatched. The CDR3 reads CASSSTGRDTEAFF. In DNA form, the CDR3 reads TGTGCCAGCAGCTCGACAGGGCGGGACACTGAAGCTTTCTTT.

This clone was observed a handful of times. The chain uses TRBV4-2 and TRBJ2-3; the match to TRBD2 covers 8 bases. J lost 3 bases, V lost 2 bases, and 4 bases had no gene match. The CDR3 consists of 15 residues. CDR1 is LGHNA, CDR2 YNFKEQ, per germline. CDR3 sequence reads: CASSQTGGLTDTQYF. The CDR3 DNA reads TGTGCCAGCAGCCAAACGGGGGGGCTGACAGATACGCAGTATTTT.